This T cell receptor beta chain was recovered during a study of blood T cell repertoires in COVID-19. Study context: Researchers got acute and convalescent COVID-19 samples from the United States, Italy and Spain. T cells, B-cell-depleted T cells, or PBMCs supplied cDNA or gDNA.

Per the original methods: Reference gene primer amplification in the assay estimated nucleated cell counts. TCRdb keeps only in-frame clones here, not all; method: immunoSEQ multiplex PCR. For V, J and clone size, that table is used; D and trimming come from the DNA. The repertoire holds 110,000 or so clones, with approximately 84% as singletons. This CDR3 has 16 amino acids. V shed 4 bases and J 5 bases; nucleotides not matched to a gene: 8. Germline CDR1 SGHTA, CDR2 FQGNSA. The chain employs TRBV7-2 and TRBJ1-3, with TRBD1 matching 10 bases. The clonotype was recovered from a man aged 45-65 years with acute or convalescent COVID-19. Sequencing was done on a sample of peripheral blood. The CDR3 sequence: CASSWTRDRGRNTIYF. Written as DNA, the CDR3 is TGTGCCAGCAGCTGGACCAGGGACAGGGGAAGAAACACCATATATTTT.